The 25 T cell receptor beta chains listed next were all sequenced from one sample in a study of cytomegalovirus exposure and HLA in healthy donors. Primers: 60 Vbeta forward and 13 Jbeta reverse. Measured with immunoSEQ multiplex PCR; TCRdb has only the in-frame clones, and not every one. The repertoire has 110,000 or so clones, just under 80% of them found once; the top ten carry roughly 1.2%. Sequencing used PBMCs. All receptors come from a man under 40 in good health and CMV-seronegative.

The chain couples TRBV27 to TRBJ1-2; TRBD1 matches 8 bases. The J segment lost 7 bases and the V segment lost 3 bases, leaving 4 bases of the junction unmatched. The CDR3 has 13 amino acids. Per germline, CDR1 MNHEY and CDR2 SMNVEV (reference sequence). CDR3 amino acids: CASSFGQGGGYTF. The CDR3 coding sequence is TGTGCCAGCAGTTTCGGACAGGGTGGTGGCTACACCTTC.

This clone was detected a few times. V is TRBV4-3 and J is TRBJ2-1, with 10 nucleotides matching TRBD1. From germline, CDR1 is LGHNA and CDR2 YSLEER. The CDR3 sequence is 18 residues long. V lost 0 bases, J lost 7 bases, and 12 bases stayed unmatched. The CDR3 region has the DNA TGCGCCAGCAGCCAAGACCGCCAGACAGGGGGCGCCGGGAATGAGCAGTTCTTC. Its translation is CASSQDRQTGGAGNEQFF.

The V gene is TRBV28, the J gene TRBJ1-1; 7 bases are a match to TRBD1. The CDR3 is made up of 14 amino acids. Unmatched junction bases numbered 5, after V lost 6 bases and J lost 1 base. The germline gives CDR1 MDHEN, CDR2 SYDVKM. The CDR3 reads CASRPGTENTEAFF. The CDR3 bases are TGTGCCAGCAGACCTGGGACAGAGAACACTGAAGCTTTCTTT.

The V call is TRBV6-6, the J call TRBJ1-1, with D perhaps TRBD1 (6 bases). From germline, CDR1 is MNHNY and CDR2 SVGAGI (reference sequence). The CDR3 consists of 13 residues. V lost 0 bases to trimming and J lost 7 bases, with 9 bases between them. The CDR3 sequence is CASSYSGQNEAFF. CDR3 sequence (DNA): TGTGCCAGCAGTTACTCCGGACAGAATGAAGCTTTCTTT.

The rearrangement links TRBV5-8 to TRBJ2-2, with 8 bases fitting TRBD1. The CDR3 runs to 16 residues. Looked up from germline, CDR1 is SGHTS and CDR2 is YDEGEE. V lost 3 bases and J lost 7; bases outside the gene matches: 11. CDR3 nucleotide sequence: TGTGCCAGCAGCTCCCTTCAGGGGGCAGGTAACGGGGAGCTGTTTTTT. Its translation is CASSSLQGAGNGELFF.

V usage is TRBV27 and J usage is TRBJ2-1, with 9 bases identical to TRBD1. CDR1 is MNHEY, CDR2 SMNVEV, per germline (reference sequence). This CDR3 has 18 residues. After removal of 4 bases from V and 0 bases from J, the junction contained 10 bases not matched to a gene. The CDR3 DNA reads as TGTGCCAGCAGTTCGGGACAGGGTGTGGGCCCCTCCTACAATGAGCAGTTCTTC. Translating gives CASSSGQGVGPSYNEQFF.

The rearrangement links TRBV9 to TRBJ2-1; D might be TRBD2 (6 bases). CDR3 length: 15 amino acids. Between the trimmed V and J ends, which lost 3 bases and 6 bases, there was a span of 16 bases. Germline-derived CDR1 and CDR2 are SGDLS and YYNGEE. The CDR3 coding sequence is TGTGCCAGCAGCGACCCGGGACTGGGATCCAATGAGCAGTTCTTC. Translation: CASSDPGLGSNEQFF. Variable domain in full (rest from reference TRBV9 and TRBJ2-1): DSGVTQTPKHLITATGQRVTLRCSPRSGDLSVYWYQQSLDQGLQFLIQYYNGEERAKGNILERFSAQQFPDLHSELNLSSLELGDSALYFCASSDPGLGSNEQFFGPGTRLTVL.

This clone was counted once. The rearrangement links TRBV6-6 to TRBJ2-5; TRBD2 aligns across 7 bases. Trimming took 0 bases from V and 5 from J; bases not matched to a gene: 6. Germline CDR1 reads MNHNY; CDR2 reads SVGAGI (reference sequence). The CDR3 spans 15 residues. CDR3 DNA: TGTGCCAGCAGTTACTCTACACTAGCGAAGGAGACCCAGTACTTC. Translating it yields CASSYSTLAKETQYF.

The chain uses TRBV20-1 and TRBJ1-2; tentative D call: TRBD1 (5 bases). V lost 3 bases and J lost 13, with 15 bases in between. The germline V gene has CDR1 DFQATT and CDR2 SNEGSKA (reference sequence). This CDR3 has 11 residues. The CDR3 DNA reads TGCAGTGCTAGTCTTCGGCAGGGTTGCACCTTC. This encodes CSASLRQGCTF.

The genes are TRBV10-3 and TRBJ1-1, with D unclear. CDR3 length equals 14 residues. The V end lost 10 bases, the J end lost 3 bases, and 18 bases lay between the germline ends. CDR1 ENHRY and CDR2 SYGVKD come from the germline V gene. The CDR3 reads CATAGHRYDTEAFF. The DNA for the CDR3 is TGTGCCACCGCTGGGCACAGATACGACACTGAAGCTTTCTTT.

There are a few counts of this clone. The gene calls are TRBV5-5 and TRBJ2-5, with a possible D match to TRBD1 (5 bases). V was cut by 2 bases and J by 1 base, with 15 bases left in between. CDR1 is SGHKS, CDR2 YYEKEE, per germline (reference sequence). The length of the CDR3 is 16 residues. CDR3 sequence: CASSLTRAFAQETQYF. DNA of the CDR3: TGTGCCAGCAGCTTAACCAGGGCGTTCGCCCAAGAGACCCAGTACTTC.

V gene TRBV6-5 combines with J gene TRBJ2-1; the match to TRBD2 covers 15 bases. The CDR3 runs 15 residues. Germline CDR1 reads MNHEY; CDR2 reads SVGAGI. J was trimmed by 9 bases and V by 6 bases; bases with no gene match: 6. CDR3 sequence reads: CASRGTSGRRSEQFF. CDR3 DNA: TGTGCCAGCAGGGGGACTAGCGGGAGGAGGTCTGAGCAGTTCTTC.

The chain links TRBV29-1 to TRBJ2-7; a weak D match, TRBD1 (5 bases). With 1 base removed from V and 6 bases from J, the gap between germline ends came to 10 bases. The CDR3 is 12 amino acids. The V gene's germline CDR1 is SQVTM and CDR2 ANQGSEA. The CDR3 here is CSVEVGQGEQYF. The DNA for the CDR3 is TGCAGCGTTGAAGTTGGGCAGGGCGAGCAGTACTTC.

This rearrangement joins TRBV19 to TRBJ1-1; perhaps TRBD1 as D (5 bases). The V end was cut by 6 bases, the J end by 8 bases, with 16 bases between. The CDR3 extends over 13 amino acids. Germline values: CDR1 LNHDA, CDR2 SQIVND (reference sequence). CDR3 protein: CASSKQVPEEAFF. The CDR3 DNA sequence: TGTGCCAGTAGCAAACAGGTCCCCGAGGAAGCTTTCTTT. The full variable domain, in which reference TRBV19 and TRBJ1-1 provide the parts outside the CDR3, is DGGITQSPKYLFRKEGQNVTLSCEQNLNHDAMYWYRQDPGQGLRLIYYSQIVNDFQKGDIAEGYSVSREKKESFPLTVTSAQKNPTAFYLCASSKQVPEEAFFGQGTRLTVV.

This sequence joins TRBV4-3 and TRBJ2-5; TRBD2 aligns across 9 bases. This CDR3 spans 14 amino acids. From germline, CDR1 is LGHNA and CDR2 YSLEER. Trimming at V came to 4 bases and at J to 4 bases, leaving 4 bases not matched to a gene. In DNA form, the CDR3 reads TGCGCCAGCAGCCCGGGACTAGCAGGAGAGACCCAGTACTTC. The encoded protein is CASSPGLAGETQYF.

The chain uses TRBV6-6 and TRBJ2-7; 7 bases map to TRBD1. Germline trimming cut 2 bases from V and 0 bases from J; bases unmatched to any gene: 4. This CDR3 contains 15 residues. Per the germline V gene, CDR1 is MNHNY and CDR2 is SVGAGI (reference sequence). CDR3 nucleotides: TGTGCCAGCAGTTACCCGGGACAGAGCTCCTACGAGCAGTACTTC. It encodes CASSYPGQSSYEQYF.

The CDR3 region is CASIPTSGEYNEQFF. In nucleotides, the CDR3 is TGTGCCAGCATCCCGACTAGCGGGGAGTACAATGAGCAGTTCTTC. The rearrangement uses TRBV2 and TRBJ2-1, with 11 bases identical to TRBD2. Germline V gene lookup returns CDR1 SNHLY and CDR2 FYNNEI. V dropped 7 bases and J dropped 4; count of bases not matched to a gene: 6. This CDR3 contains 15 residues.

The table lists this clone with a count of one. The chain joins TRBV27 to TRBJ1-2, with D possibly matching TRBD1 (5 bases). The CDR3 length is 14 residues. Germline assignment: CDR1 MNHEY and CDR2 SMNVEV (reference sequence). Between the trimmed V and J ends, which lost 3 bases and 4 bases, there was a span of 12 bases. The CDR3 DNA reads TGTGCCAGCAGTTTGAGGCAGGGATCCTATGGCTACACCTTC. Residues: CASSLRQGSYGYTF.

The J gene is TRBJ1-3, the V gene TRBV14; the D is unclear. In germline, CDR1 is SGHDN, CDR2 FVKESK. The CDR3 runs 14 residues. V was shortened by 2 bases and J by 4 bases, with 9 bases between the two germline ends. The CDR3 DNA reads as TGTGCCAGCAGCCAAAGGAGTGGGGGAAACACCATATATTTT. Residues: CASSQRSGGNTIYF.

CDR3 bases: TGCGCCAGCAGTTCGACAGGGTCCAACACTGAAGCTTTCTTT. It is translated as CASSSTGSNTEAFF. This sequence joins TRBV10-1 and TRBJ1-1; 7 bases match TRBD1. There are 14 residues in the CDR3. Germline V gives CDR1 WNHNN, CDR2 SYGVQD (reference sequence). Trimming took 5 bases from V and 2 from J; bases not matched to a gene: 5.

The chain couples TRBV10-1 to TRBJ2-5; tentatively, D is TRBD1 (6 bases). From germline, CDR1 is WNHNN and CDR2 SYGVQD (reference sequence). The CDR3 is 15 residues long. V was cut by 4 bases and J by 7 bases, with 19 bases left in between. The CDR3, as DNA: TGCGCCAGCAGTGCTTCCACACAGGGTGTAGGGACCCAGTACTTC. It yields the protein CASSASTQGVGTQYF.

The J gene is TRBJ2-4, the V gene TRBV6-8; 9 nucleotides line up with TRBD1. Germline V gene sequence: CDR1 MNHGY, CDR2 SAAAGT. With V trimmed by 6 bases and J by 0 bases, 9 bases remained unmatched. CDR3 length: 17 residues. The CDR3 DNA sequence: TGTGCCAGCAGCCCGAGAGGGACAGGGCGAGCCAAAAACATTCAGTACTTC. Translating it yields CASSPRGTGRAKNIQYF.

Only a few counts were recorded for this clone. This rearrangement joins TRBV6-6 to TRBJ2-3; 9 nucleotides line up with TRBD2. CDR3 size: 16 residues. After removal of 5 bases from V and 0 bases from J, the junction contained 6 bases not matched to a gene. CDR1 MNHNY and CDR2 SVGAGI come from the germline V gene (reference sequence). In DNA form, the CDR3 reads TGTGCCAGCAGTAAACTGAGCGGGGGGAGCACAGATACGCAGTATTTT. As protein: CASSKLSGGSTDTQYF.

The CDR3 region is CASSRSGTSGPNEQFF. In DNA, the CDR3 is TGTGCCAGCAGTCGTTCAGGGACTAGCGGGCCGAATGAGCAGTTCTTC. The V call is TRBV27, the J call TRBJ2-1; 12 bases are shared with TRBD2. The V and J ends lost 5 bases and 7 bases, in that order; junction bases with no gene match: 9. The CDR3 sequence is 16 residues long. CDR1 is MNHEY, CDR2 SMNVEV, per germline (reference sequence).

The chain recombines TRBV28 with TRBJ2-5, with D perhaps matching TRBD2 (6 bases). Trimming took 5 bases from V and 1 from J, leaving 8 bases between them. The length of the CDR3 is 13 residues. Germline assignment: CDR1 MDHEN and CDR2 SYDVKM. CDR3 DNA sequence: TGTGCCAGCAGTGGGGACTTCCAAGAGACCCAGTACTTC. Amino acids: CASSGDFQETQYF.